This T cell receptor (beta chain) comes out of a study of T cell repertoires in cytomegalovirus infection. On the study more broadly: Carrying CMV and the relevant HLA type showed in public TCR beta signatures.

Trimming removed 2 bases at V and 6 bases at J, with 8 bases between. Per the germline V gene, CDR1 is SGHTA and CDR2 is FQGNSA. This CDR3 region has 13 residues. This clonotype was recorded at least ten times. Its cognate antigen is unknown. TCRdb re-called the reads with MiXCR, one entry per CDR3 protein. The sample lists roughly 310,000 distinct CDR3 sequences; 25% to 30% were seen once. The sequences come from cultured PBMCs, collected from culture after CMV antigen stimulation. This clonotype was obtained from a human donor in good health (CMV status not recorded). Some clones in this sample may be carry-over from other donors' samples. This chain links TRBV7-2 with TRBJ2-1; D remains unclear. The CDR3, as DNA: TGTGCCAGCAGCTTAAGGCCGTCCAATGAGCAGTTCTTC. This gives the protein CASSLRPSNEQFF.